The 8 T cell receptor beta chains presented below share a single source sample, sequenced in a study of blood T cell repertoires in COVID-19. Produced via immunoSEQ multiplex PCR; TCRdb's table is partial and in-frame only. This sample yields approximately 100,000 clones, of which approximately 85% are seen a single time; roughly 25% belongs to the top ten. Sequencing input: peripheral blood. These TCRs come from a human donor in a cohort sampled during active COVID-19.

In its sample, this clone was seen once. The chain employs TRBV7-2 and TRBJ1-1; D is unclear. Trimming took off 5 bases at V and 0 bases at J, with 13 bases between the two ends. This CDR3 spans 15 amino acids. CDR1 SGHTA and CDR2 FQGNSA come from the germline V gene. CDR3 nucleotide sequence: TGTGCCAGCAGCCTCAGGCACGAGTTGAACACTGAAGCTTTCTTT. Protein product: CASSLRHELNTEAFF.

Notes on this clone: Distinct nucleotide sequences in the sample also encode this CDR3. The rearrangement links TRBV19 to TRBJ2-7; 8 nucleotides match TRBD1. The length of the CDR3 is 14 residues. The trim removed 5 bases at V and 7 bases at J, leaving 10 bases unmatched. Per the germline V gene, CDR1 is LNHDA and CDR2 is SQIVND (reference sequence). The CDR3 is CASSPSSRDREQYF. Written as DNA, the CDR3 is TGTGCCAGTAGTCCCTCGTCCCGGGACAGGGAGCAGTACTTC. The full variable domain, rest sourced from reference TRBV19 and TRBJ2-7, is DGGITQSPKYLFRKEGQNVTLSCEQNLNHDAMYWYRQDPGQGLRLIYYSQIVNDFQKGDIAEGYSVSREKKESFPLTVTSAQKNPTAFYLCASSPSSRDREQYFGPGTRLTVT.

The chain has TRBV27 and TRBJ2-6, with D possibly TRBD1 on 5 matching bases. This CDR3 contains 15 residues. Per germline, CDR1 MNHEY and CDR2 SMNVEV (reference sequence). Trimming left V 6 bases short and J 2 bases short, with 11 bases between. In DNA form, the CDR3 reads TGTGCCAGCAGGGCCTCAGGGACTGGGGCCAACGTCCTGACTTTC. This encodes CASRASGTGANVLTF.

This chain links TRBV7-9 with TRBJ1-6, with D unclear. This CDR3 spans 12 amino acids. Between the trimmed V and J ends, which lost 2 bases and 8 bases, there was a span of 4 bases. The germline V gene has CDR1 SEHNR and CDR2 FQNEAQ (reference sequence). CDR3 amino acids: CASSLQDSPLHF. The DNA for the CDR3 is TGTGCCAGCAGCTTACAGGATTCACCCCTCCACTTT.

The V and J genes are TRBV19 and TRBJ1-1, with 9 bases that match TRBD1. The CDR3 has 16 amino acids. The germline V gene encodes CDR1 LNHDA and CDR2 SQIVND (reference sequence). V lost 7 bases to trimming and J lost 10 bases; unmatched junction nucleotides: 19. CDR3 in amino acids: CASNFRDRVGSSGAFF. For the CDR3, the DNA is TGTGCCAGTAATTTCCGGGACAGGGTGGGATCGAGTGGAGCTTTCTTT.

The chain links TRBV28 to TRBJ1-6; D is ambiguous. From germline, CDR1 is MDHEN and CDR2 SYDVKM. The CDR3 consists of 14 residues. Trimming removed 2 bases at V and 6 bases at J, with 8 bases between. This chain's CDR3 is CASSLGRVNSPLHF. DNA for the CDR3: TGTGCCAGCAGTTTAGGGCGCGTTAATTCACCCCTCCACTTT.

V gene TRBV4-2 combines with J gene TRBJ1-1; 9 nucleotides align to TRBD1. Germline V gene sequence: CDR1 LGHNA, CDR2 YNFKEQ. V shed 3 bases, J shed 5 bases, and the junction held 7 bases outside the gene matches. The CDR3 extends over 15 amino acids. CDR3 region: CASSQVQGARTEAFF. CDR3 nucleotides: TGTGCCAGCAGCCAGGTACAGGGGGCAAGGACTGAAGCTTTCTTT.

The chain links TRBV4-1 to TRBJ1-6; D remains ambiguous. CDR1 is MGHRA and CDR2 is YSYEKL in the germline V gene. This CDR3 region has 16 residues. V was clipped by 0 bases and J by 3 bases, with 9 bases between them. The CDR3 here is CASSQEPHSYNSPLHF. The DNA of the CDR3 is TGCGCCAGCAGCCAAGAGCCACACAGCTATAATTCACCCCTCCACTTT.